A selection of T cell receptor beta chains follows, all from one sample in a study of blood T cells in healthy people across ages. A single record per CDR3 protein comes from TCRdb applying MiXCR to the 5' RACE reads. The profile shows 1.4 million to 1.5 million distinct CDR3 sequences, approximately 40% of them singletons. Material for sequencing was blood. These receptors were collected from a woman aged 18-29 years in good health. Each CDR3 is given with its conserved first and last residue. Fields, in order: D gene, clone size, J gene, V gene, CDR3 protein, CDR3 DNA. D genes are given only for firm matches. Part of the rows lack a size; the others show once, few, many or a class for expanded clones.

d_gene: NA
abundance: few
j_gene: TRBJ1-1
v_gene: TRBV20-1
CDR3aa: CSAPTGLMNTEAFF
CDR3nt: TGCAGTGCTCCGACGGGGCTGATGAACACTGAAGCTTTCTTT

d_gene: NA
abundance: NA
j_gene: TRBJ2-3
v_gene: TRBV21-1
CDR3aa: CASSKLVQRTPSTDTQYF
CDR3nt: TGTGCCAGCAGCAAATTAGTACAGCGTACCCCTAGCACAGATACGCAGTATTTT

d_gene: NA
abundance: NA
j_gene: TRBJ2-7
v_gene: TRBV12-3/TRBV12-4
CDR3aa: CASSLGQVPYNEQYF
CDR3nt: TGTGCCAGCAGTTTGGGACAAGTTCCTTACAATGAGCAGTACTTC

d_gene: TRBD1
abundance: NA
j_gene: TRBJ1-2
v_gene: TRBV5-1
CDR3aa: CASSVATGGDGYTF
CDR3nt: TGCGCCAGCAGCGTGGCGACAGGGGGAGATGGCTACACCTTC

d_gene: NA
abundance: few
j_gene: TRBJ2-7
v_gene: TRBV27
CDR3aa: CASRAGVGSYEQYF
CDR3nt: TGTGCCAGCAGGGCTGGGGTGGGGAGTTACGAGCAGTACTTC

d_gene: TRBD2
abundance: NA
j_gene: TRBJ2-1
v_gene: TRBV20-1
CDR3aa: CSARGGLAGVIEQFF
CDR3nt: TGCAGTGCTAGGGGGGGACTAGCGGGAGTTATCGAGCAGTTCTTC

d_gene: NA
abundance: NA
j_gene: TRBJ2-3
v_gene: TRBV27
CDR3aa: CASSFSLAPRTDTQYF
CDR3nt: TGTGCCAGCAGTTTCTCCCTAGCGCCTCGCACAGATACGCAGTATTTT

d_gene: TRBD1
abundance: few
j_gene: TRBJ2-7
v_gene: TRBV27
CDR3aa: CASSVGQGGYEQYF
CDR3nt: TGTGCCAGCAGTGTGGGACAGGGCGGTTACGAGCAGTACTTC

d_gene: TRBD1
abundance: NA
j_gene: TRBJ2-5
v_gene: TRBV4-2
CDR3aa: CASSQDGQGSDDEQYF
CDR3nt: TGTGCCAGCAGCCAGGACGGACAGGGTTCGGACGATGAGCAGTACTTC

d_gene: NA
abundance: NA
j_gene: TRBJ2-2
v_gene: TRBV20-1
CDR3aa: CSASAVHDLNTGELFF
CDR3nt: TGCAGTGCTAGCGCGGTCCACGACTTGAACACCGGGGAGCTGTTTTTT

d_gene: TRBD1
abundance: NA
j_gene: TRBJ2-7
v_gene: TRBV6-6
CDR3aa: CASRGSDRSSYEQYF
CDR3nt: TGTGCCAGCAGAGGGTCGGACAGGAGCTCCTACGAGCAGTACTTC

d_gene: TRBD2
abundance: NA
j_gene: TRBJ2-3
v_gene: TRBV3-1
CDR3aa: CASSQDVSGGGADTQYF
CDR3nt: TGTGCCAGCAGCCAAGATGTCTCGGGAGGTGGGGCAGATACGCAGTATTTT

d_gene: TRBD1
abundance: NA
j_gene: TRBJ2-5
v_gene: TRBV5-5
CDR3aa: CASSAGTGGGETQYF
CDR3nt: TGTGCCAGCAGCGCGGGGACAGGGGGGGGAGAGACCCAGTACTTC

d_gene: NA
abundance: few
j_gene: TRBJ2-1
v_gene: TRBV20-1
CDR3aa: CSAITGDVSYNEQFF
CDR3nt: TGCAGTGCTATAACGGGGGACGTTTCCTACAATGAGCAGTTCTTC

d_gene: TRBD2
abundance: few
j_gene: TRBJ2-1
v_gene: TRBV9
CDR3aa: CASSVGRESEQFF
CDR3nt: TGTGCCAGCAGCGTAGGGCGGGAGAGTGAGCAGTTCTTC

d_gene: NA
abundance: NA
j_gene: TRBJ1-6
v_gene: TRBV3-1
CDR3aa: CASSQGAAGQYNSPLHF
CDR3nt: TGTGCCAGCAGCCAAGGGGCGGCGGGTCAGTATAATTCACCCCTCCACTTT

d_gene: NA
abundance: NA
j_gene: TRBJ2-1
v_gene: TRBV7-9
CDR3aa: CASRIGNDNEQFF
CDR3nt: TGTGCCAGCAGAATCGGGAACGACAATGAGCAGTTCTTC

d_gene: NA
abundance: NA
j_gene: TRBJ1-2
v_gene: TRBV4-2
CDR3aa: CASSQPGQAFDYGYTF
CDR3nt: TGTGCCAGCAGCCAGCCCGGGCAGGCCTTCGACTATGGCTACACCTTC

d_gene: TRBD2
abundance: NA
j_gene: TRBJ2-4
v_gene: TRBV11-2
CDR3aa: CASSWGGDKNIQYF
CDR3nt: TGTGCCAGCAGCTGGGGAGGGGACAAAAACATTCAGTACTTC

d_gene: NA
abundance: NA
j_gene: TRBJ1-1
v_gene: TRBV15
CDR3aa: CATSRDLPAAFF
CDR3nt: TGTGCCACCAGCAGAGATCTCCCCGCGGCTTTCTTT

d_gene: TRBD1
abundance: NA
j_gene: TRBJ1-4
v_gene: TRBV4-1
CDR3aa: CASTTGAGGNEKLFF
CDR3nt: TGCGCCAGCACGACAGGGGCTGGCGGTAATGAAAAACTGTTTTTT

d_gene: NA
abundance: NA
j_gene: TRBJ1-5
v_gene: TRBV7-2
CDR3aa: CASSGGGLTPQHF
CDR3nt: TGTGCCAGCAGCGGGGGGGGGTTGACGCCCCAGCATTTT

d_gene: TRBD1
abundance: NA
j_gene: TRBJ2-2
v_gene: TRBV7-9
CDR3aa: CASSYRDKTGRGAGELFF
CDR3nt: TGTGCCAGCAGCTACAGAGATAAGACAGGGCGAGGCGCCGGGGAGCTGTTTTTT

d_gene: NA
abundance: NA
j_gene: TRBJ2-3
v_gene: TRBV20-1
CDR3aa: CSASPRGPTDTQYF
CDR3nt: TGCAGTGCTAGCCCCCGCGGGCCCACAGATACGCAGTATTTT

d_gene: NA
abundance: few
j_gene: TRBJ2-7
v_gene: TRBV6-5
CDR3aa: CASSYSVHRDPPYEQYF
CDR3nt: TGTGCCAGCAGTTACAGCGTGCACCGGGACCCCCCCTACGAGCAGTACTTC

d_gene: NA
abundance: NA
j_gene: TRBJ1-2
v_gene: TRBV20-1
CDR3aa: CSARDSVLDRNYGYTF
CDR3nt: TGCAGTGCTAGAGATTCCGTCTTGGACCGTAACTATGGCTACACCTTC